A single sample gave rise to the 17 T cell receptor beta chains below, sequenced in a study of control samples from healthy donors and cancer patients. Generated by immunoSEQ multiplex PCR, the TCRdb table keeps only in-frame clones and is missing some. The sample lists tens of thousands of clones, 94% occurring once. The sample was blood. The source is a man younger than 40 in good health.

This clone was detected a few times. CDR3 nucleotides: TGCGCCAGCAGCTTGGGAGCAGCGGGGCAGCCCCAGCATTTT. This codes for CASSLGAAGQPQHF. The chain couples TRBV5-1 to TRBJ1-5; no clear D. Germline values: CDR1 SGHRS, CDR2 YFSETQ. The V gene lost 0 bases and the J gene lost 7 bases, with 11 bases spanning the gap. This CDR3 comprises 14 residues.

This chain links TRBV2 with TRBJ1-5; 7 bases line up with TRBD1. CDR3 length: 14 amino acids. V was clipped by 2 bases and J by 6 bases; unmatched bases: 4. CDR1 and CDR2 (germline): SNHLY, FYNNEI. DNA for the CDR3: TGTGCCAGCAGTGAAAGAGGGGGCACTCAGCCCCAGCATTTT. This gives the protein CASSERGGTQPQHF.

This chain links TRBV7-2 with TRBJ2-7; no clear D gene. V dropped 5 bases and J dropped 3 bases, with 14 bases sitting between them. Germline V gives CDR1 SGHTA, CDR2 FQGNSA. The length of the CDR3 is 14 residues. As DNA, the CDR3 is TGTGCCAGCAGCCAAGACTCGAGTCGCTACGAGCAGTACTTC. Amino acid sequence: CASSQDSSRYEQYF.

This clone was counted once. The chain's CDR3 is CASSLVISSYNEQFF. The CDR3 nucleotides read TGTGCCAGCAGCTTAGTGATTAGTTCCTACAATGAGCAGTTCTTC. The chain has TRBV7-9 and TRBJ2-1; D not certain. CDR1 is SEHNR, CDR2 FQNEAQ, per germline (reference sequence). V was clipped by 1 base and J by 1 base, with 8 bases between them. The CDR3 sequence is 15 residues long.

The chain has TRBV18 and TRBJ1-2, with 11 bases fitting TRBD1. V was clipped by 3 bases and J by 8 bases; unmatched bases: 11. Germline V gene sequence: CDR1 KGHSH, CDR2 LQKENI. The CDR3 covers 16 residues. CDR3 DNA: TGTGCCAGCTCACCCCGGACAGGGGGCATCTCTGGCGGCTACACCTTC. Its translation is CASSPRTGGISGGYTF.

The chain recombines TRBV4-1 with TRBJ2-7; D is unclear. V lost 2 bases, J lost 5 bases, and 4 bases lay in between. This CDR3 spans 11 amino acids. Germline V gives CDR1 MGHRA, CDR2 YSYEKL. CDR3 sequence (DNA): TGCGCCAGCAGCCAAAACGACGAGCAGTACTTC. Residues: CASSQNDEQYF.

The V call is TRBV4-1, the J call TRBJ1-1; 7 bases align to TRBD1. Germline lookup yields CDR1 MGHRA and CDR2 YSYEKL. This CDR3 comprises 18 residues. V was clipped by 1 base and J by 2 bases; unmatched bases: 13. The CDR3 region is CASSQGGGRGGFNTEAFF. The CDR3 nucleotides are TGCGCCAGCAGCCAAGGTGGAGGCAGGGGGGGATTTAACACTGAAGCTTTCTTT.

CDR3 protein: CAWSVAGVGDTQYF. As DNA, the CDR3 is TGTGCCTGGAGTGTGGCGGGAGTGGGAGATACGCAGTATTTT. This sequence joins TRBV30 and TRBJ2-3; the match to TRBD2 covers 7 bases. J was trimmed by 5 bases and V by 0 bases; bases with no gene match: 5. This CDR3 is built from 14 residues. Germline CDR1 is GTSNPN and CDR2 is SVGIG (reference sequence).

This rearrangement joins TRBV15 to TRBJ2-7, with 12 bases lining up with TRBD2. Trimming removed 3 bases from V and 5 bases from J; junction bases left unmatched: 14. The germline CDR1 and CDR2 sequences are LNHNV and YYDKDF (reference sequence). The CDR3 consists of 18 residues. The CDR3 nucleotides read TGTGCCACCAGCAGTGGACTAGCGGGAAAAGGTCTGAGGAACGAGCAGTACTTC. Translated, it gives CATSSGLAGKGLRNEQYF.

The chain has TRBV5-1 and TRBJ1-4; TRBD1 matches at 10 bases. With 4 bases clipped from V and 6 bases from J, the junction kept 9 bases outside the gene matches. Per the germline V gene, CDR1 is SGHRS and CDR2 is YFSETQ. The CDR3 is made up of 16 amino acids. The CDR3 sequence is CASSPGTGEAYEKLFF. The CDR3 DNA reads TGCGCCAGCAGCCCAGGGACAGGGGAAGCCTATGAAAAACTGTTTTTT.

The table lists this clone with a few counts. This chain connects TRBV7-2 to TRBJ2-1, with TRBD2 identical over 8 bases. Germline V CDR1 and CDR2: SGHTA, FQGNSA. The CDR3 is made up of 15 amino acids. With V trimmed by 2 bases and J by 9 bases, 9 bases remained unmatched. This CDR3 reads CASSLNGGAGGEQFF. CDR3 nucleotide sequence: TGTGCCAGCAGCTTAAACGGGGGGGCTGGGGGTGAGCAGTTCTTC.

V gene TRBV19 combines with J gene TRBJ1-1; D is uncertain. Germline lookup yields CDR1 LNHDA and CDR2 SQIVND (reference sequence). Trimming pared 10 bases from V and 1 base from J, leaving 16 bases between. CDR3 length: 14 residues. The CDR3 loop reads CATSYGSGNTEAFF. The DNA of the CDR3 is TGTGCCACGTCTTACGGGTCGGGGAACACTGAAGCTTTCTTT.

This clone has a single count. V gene TRBV7-2 combines with J gene TRBJ2-2; tentatively, D is TRBD1 (5 bases). The germline V gene has CDR1 SGHTA and CDR2 FQGNSA. This CDR3 is built from 15 residues. V lost 3 bases and J lost 6, with 14 bases in between. DNA of the CDR3: TGTGCCAGCAGCTTTTGGGGCAGGGCGGCCGGGGAGCTGTTTTTT. It yields the protein CASSFWGRAAGELFF.

This rearrangement joins TRBV9 to TRBJ2-3; 7 positions match TRBD2. Per germline, CDR1 SGDLS and CDR2 YYNGEE. The CDR3 loop spans 14 amino acids. V was pared by 1 base and J by 3 bases, with 2 bases of the junction left unmatched. CDR3: CASSVRAGTDTQYF. In DNA, the CDR3 is TGTGCCAGCAGCGTAAGAGCGGGGACAGATACGCAGTATTTT. The complete variable domain, with remaining parts taken from reference TRBV9 and TRBJ2-3, reads DSGVTQTPKHLITATGQRVTLRCSPRSGDLSVYWYQQSLDQGLQFLIQYYNGEERAKGNILERFSAQQFPDLHSELNLSSLELGDSALYFCASSVRAGTDTQYFGPGTRLTVL.

This clone turned up a few times. This sequence joins TRBV7-9 and TRBJ2-1, with a weak D call TRBD2 (6 bases). Germline lookup yields CDR1 SEHNR and CDR2 FQNEAQ (reference sequence). CDR3 length equals 16 residues. V was trimmed by 1 base and J by 3 bases, leaving 13 bases between them. CDR3 sequence: CASSLDGWDFYNEQFF. The CDR3 DNA reads as TGTGCCAGCAGCTTAGACGGGTGGGACTTCTACAATGAGCAGTTCTTC.

CDR3 DNA sequence: TGTGCCAGCATGCGCAGGGCGGACAATGAGCAGTTCTTC. Its protein is CASMRRADNEQFF. The V and J genes are TRBV27 and TRBJ2-1; D possibly corresponds to TRBD1 (5 bases). The CDR3 loop spans 13 amino acids. V lost 7 bases, J lost 5 bases, and 12 bases lay in between. Germline V lookup: CDR1 MNHEY, CDR2 SMNVEV (reference sequence).

The V call is TRBV7-9, the J call TRBJ2-3, with a tentative D call TRBD1 (6 bases). The V and J ends lost 0 bases and 1 base respectively, with 8 bases between them. The CDR3 loop spans 15 amino acids. The germline CDR1 and CDR2 sequences are SEHNR and FQNEAQ (reference sequence). The chain's CDR3 is CASSLATGRTDTQYF. The CDR3 nucleotides read TGTGCCAGCAGCTTAGCGACAGGCCGCACAGATACGCAGTATTTT.